Shown below are 32 T cell receptor beta chains from a single sample sequenced in a study of cytomegalovirus exposure and HLA in healthy donors. It was with 60 Vbeta and 13 Jbeta primers that the PCR ran. Libraries were prepared by immunoSEQ multiplex PCR; TCRdb keeps only in-frame clonotypes and omits some of them. The sample holds more than 50,000 clones, 60% to 80% seen once. Sequencing was done on a sample of PBMCs. The receptors here all came from a woman in her thirties or forties in good health and CMV-seropositive.

DNA for the CDR3: TGTGCCAGCAGCTCCTCCAGCGGCAGTTGGACTGAAGCTTTCTTT. As protein: CASSSSSGSWTEAFF. The chain links TRBV7-2 to TRBJ1-1; D gene unclear. This CDR3 is 15 amino acids long. The V end lost 4 bases, the J end lost 5 bases, and 17 bases lay between the germline ends. CDR1 and CDR2 from the germline V gene are SGHTA and FQGNSA.

The table lists this clone with a few counts. The J gene is TRBJ1-2, the V gene TRBV6-5; maybe TRBD1 (6 bases). The CDR3 runs 13 residues. The germline gives CDR1 MNHEY, CDR2 SVGAGI. V was clipped by 5 bases and J by 7 bases, with 14 bases between them. Written as DNA, the CDR3 is TGTGCCAGCAGTGAGGGGGGGCAGCGTGGCTACACCTTC. Translating it yields CASSEGGQRGYTF.

This clone appeared a few times. The V call is TRBV18, the J call TRBJ2-4; 7 bases are shared with TRBD2. V lost 4 bases to trimming and J lost 9 bases; unmatched junction nucleotides: 9. The CDR3 sequence is 14 residues long. Per germline, CDR1 KGHSH and CDR2 LQKENI. Here the CDR3 DNA reads TGTGCCAGCTCACTTCTGGGGGGGGAGGCCATTCAGTACTTC. This sequence encodes CASSLLGGEAIQYF.

The chain recombines TRBV2 with TRBJ1-6; perhaps TRBD1 as D (5 bases). The CDR3 has 16 residues. Trimming took off 7 bases at V and 0 bases at J, with 13 bases between the two ends. CDR1 is SNHLY, CDR2 FYNNEI, per germline. The CDR3 DNA reads TGTGCCAGCAATTTGGGGGGGAGCTCCTATAATTCACCCCTCCACTTT. The encoded protein is CASNLGGSSYNSPLHF.

For this clone: Other DNA sequences in this sample translate to the same CDR3. This chain links TRBV30 with TRBJ1-3; TRBD1 might be the D (5 bases). The germline V gene has CDR1 GTSNPN and CDR2 SVGIG (reference sequence). The CDR3 spans 15 residues. Trimming removed 2 bases at V and 0 bases at J, with 11 bases between. CDR3 bases: TGTGCCTGGAGTCGGGGGACGGACTCTGGAAACACCATATATTTT. Its protein is CAWSRGTDSGNTIYF.

The chain recombines TRBV7-9 with TRBJ2-5, with 8 bases matching TRBD1. V trimming: 3 bases; J trimming: 4 bases; junction bases outside the gene matches: 1. The CDR3 runs to 13 residues. Per germline, CDR1 SEHNR and CDR2 FQNEAQ (reference sequence). CDR3 sequence: CASSFDRGETQYF. CDR3 nucleotide sequence: TGTGCCAGCAGCTTTGACAGGGGAGAGACCCAGTACTTC. The complete variable domain, with remaining parts taken from reference TRBV7-9 and TRBJ2-5, reads DTGVSQNPRHKITKRGQNVTFRCDPISEHNRLYWYRQTLGQGPEFLTYFQNEAQLEKSRLLSDRFSAERPKGSFSTLEIQRTEQGDSAMYLCASSFDRGETQYFGPGTRLLVL.

The rearrangement joins TRBV2 to TRBJ2-2; 7 bases map to TRBD2. This CDR3 contains 13 residues. V lost 4 bases to trimming and J lost 6 bases; unmatched junction nucleotides: 2. CDR1 is SNHLY, CDR2 FYNNEI, per germline. The CDR3 DNA reads as TGTGCCAGCAGTGTACGGGGGGCCGGGGAGCTGTTTTTT. This encodes CASSVRGAGELFF.

CDR3 loop: CASSFSTGGGTEAFF. The CDR3 DNA reads as TGTGCCAGCAGTTTTTCAACAGGGGGCGGGACTGAAGCTTTCTTT. The chain recombines TRBV6-6 with TRBJ1-1; 9 bases agree with TRBD1. V lost 4 bases and J lost 5; bases outside the gene matches: 8. Germline CDR1 and CDR2: MNHNY and SVGAGI (reference sequence). The CDR3 consists of 15 residues.

J is TRBJ2-3 and V is TRBV6-1; weak D call: TRBD2 (6 bases). The germline V and J ends were trimmed by 2 bases and 5 bases, with 17 bases remaining between them. The CDR3 contains 16 residues. Looked up from germline, CDR1 is MNHNS and CDR2 is SASEGT. CDR3 coding DNA: TGTGCCAGCAGTGAACAGATTAGCGGTGCTAAAGATACGCAGTATTTT. It codes for CASSEQISGAKDTQYF.

In this sample, this clone turned up a few times. The rearrangement uses TRBV5-4 and TRBJ2-4, with no clear D. Germline CDR1 reads SGHNT; CDR2 reads YYREEE (reference sequence). V was trimmed by 3 bases and J by 6 bases, leaving 10 bases between them. CDR3 length: 13 residues. The CDR3 sequence: CASSSSDTNIQYF. The CDR3 bases are TGTGCCAGCAGCTCATCCGACACAAACATTCAGTACTTC.

The chain carries TRBV2 and TRBJ2-3; D perhaps matches TRBD2 (7 bases). This CDR3 comprises 15 residues. Germline CDR1 is SNHLY and CDR2 is FYNNEI. V was cut by 3 bases and J by 5 bases, with 15 bases left in between. In DNA, the CDR3 is TGTGCCAGCAGTGATAGAGGGGGGGCGAGAGATACGCAGTATTTT. This codes for CASSDRGGARDTQYF.

The rearrangement links TRBV27 to TRBJ1-1; TRBD1 matches 7 bases. Trimming at V came to 5 bases and at J to 0 bases, leaving 6 bases not matched to a gene. Germline assignment: CDR1 MNHEY and CDR2 SMNVEV (reference sequence). The CDR3 consists of 15 residues. CDR3: CASSRGDRVNTEAFF. The CDR3 nucleotides read TGTGCCAGCAGTCGGGGAGACAGGGTGAACACTGAAGCTTTCTTT.

The chain employs TRBV5-5 and TRBJ2-2, with D unclear. V lost 3 bases and J 4 bases, leaving 7 bases between the germline ends. The germline V gene encodes CDR1 SGHKS and CDR2 YYEKEE (reference sequence). The CDR3 runs to 13 residues. DNA of the CDR3: TGTGCCAGCAGCTCCACATCCACCGGGGAGCTGTTTTTT. Its translation is CASSSTSTGELFF.

The table lists this clone with a count of one. The J gene is TRBJ1-4, the V gene TRBV5-1; 10 bases align to TRBD1. With V trimmed by 0 bases and J by 8 bases, 7 bases remained unmatched. This CDR3 has 16 amino acids. Looked up from germline, CDR1 is SGHRS and CDR2 is YFSETQ. The CDR3 nucleotides read TGCGCCAGCAGCTTGGGGCCCGGGACAGGGGAAGAAAAACTGTTTTTT. As protein: CASSLGPGTGEEKLFF.

The CDR3 loop is CASSIQADREAPGYTF. The DNA of the CDR3 is TGTGCCAGTAGTATACAGGCGGACAGGGAGGCACCTGGCTACACCTTC. V is TRBV19 and J is TRBJ1-2; 8 bases are a match to TRBD1. Germline assignment: CDR1 LNHDA and CDR2 SQIVND (reference sequence). This CDR3 has 16 amino acids. J was trimmed by 7 bases and V by 2 bases; bases with no gene match: 12. Using reference TRBV19 and TRBJ1-2 for the parts outside the CDR3, the full variable domain is DGGITQSPKYLFRKEGQNVTLSCEQNLNHDAMYWYRQDPGQGLRLIYYSQIVNDFQKGDIAEGYSVSREKKESFPLTVTSAQKNPTAFYLCASSIQADREAPGYTFGSGTRLTVV.

This clone was found a few times. This sequence joins TRBV5-8 and TRBJ2-6; D is perhaps TRBD1 (5 bases). This CDR3 spans 15 amino acids. Germline V CDR1 and CDR2: SGHTS, YDEGEE. Trimming stripped 0 bases from V and 2 bases from J, with 6 bases between. The CDR3 DNA sequence: TGTGCCAGCAGCTTGGTAGGGGCTGGGGCCAACGTCCTGACTTTC. Encoded protein: CASSLVGAGANVLTF.

The chain employs TRBV6-1 and TRBJ1-6, with 10 positions matching TRBD1. Germline values: CDR1 MNHNS, CDR2 SASEGT. The CDR3 is 14 amino acids. Germline trimming cut 6 bases from V and 9 bases from J; bases unmatched to any gene: 5. Here the CDR3 DNA reads TGTGCCAGCAGAGCCGGACAGGGGGGTTCACCCCTCCACTTT. As protein: CASRAGQGGSPLHF.

This clone was detected only a few times. The chain employs TRBV2 and TRBJ2-1; maybe TRBD1 (6 bases). The V and J ends lost 6 bases and 4 bases respectively, with 7 bases between them. The CDR3 has 12 residues. CDR1 and CDR2 (germline): SNHLY, FYNNEI. CDR3 protein: CASRGTYNEQFF. CDR3 bases: TGTGCCAGCAGGGGGACATACAATGAGCAGTTCTTC.

The rearrangement joins TRBV30 to TRBJ1-4; a weak D match, TRBD1 (5 bases). Germline CDR1 and CDR2: GTSNPN and SVGIG (reference sequence). The V end lost 0 bases, the J end lost 7 bases, and 15 bases lay between the germline ends. The CDR3 consists of 15 residues. The CDR3, as DNA: TGTGCCTGGAGTGTAAACAGGATAAGGGGTGAAAAACTGTTTTTT. Protein sequence: CAWSVNRIRGEKLFF.

The chain combines TRBV5-1 with TRBJ1-1, with TRBD1 identical over 7 bases. This CDR3 is 16 amino acids long. The V gene end was trimmed by 0 bases and the J gene end by 11 bases; junction bases not matched to a gene: 16. Germline loops: CDR1 SGHRS, CDR2 YFSETQ. Here the CDR3 reads CASSLGPRQGVARAFF. The CDR3 coding sequence is TGCGCCAGCAGCTTGGGCCCTCGGCAGGGGGTCGCTAGGGCTTTCTTT.

The V call is TRBV30, the J call TRBJ1-1, with D hard to call. CDR1 is GTSNPN, CDR2 SVGIG, per germline (reference sequence). V lost 7 bases and J lost 3, with 6 bases in between. This CDR3 region has 10 residues. The CDR3: CASEDTEAFF. The DNA for the CDR3 is TGTGCCTCGGAGGACACTGAAGCTTTCTTT. Looking up the rest from reference TRBV30 and TRBJ1-1 gives the full variable domain: SQTIHQWPATLVQPVGSPLSLECTVEGTSNPNLYWYRQAAGRGLQLLFYSVGIGQISSEVPQNLSASRPQDRQFILSSKKLLLSDSGFYLCASEDTEAFFGQGTRLTVV.

This clone turned up a few times. The chain combines TRBV6-5 with TRBJ2-1; D might be TRBD1 (5 bases). Trimming stripped 4 bases from V and 9 bases from J, with 13 bases between. Germline CDR1 MNHEY, CDR2 SVGAGI. The CDR3 runs 13 residues. CDR3 protein: CASSSRDASEQFF. DNA of the CDR3: TGTGCCAGCAGTTCCAGGGATGCCAGTGAGCAGTTCTTC.

The gene calls are TRBV5-6 and TRBJ1-1; no firm D call. Germline CDR1 SGHDT, CDR2 YYEEEE. Deletions cut 0 bases from V and 1 base from J, with 10 bases between. The CDR3 is made up of 15 amino acids. CDR3 amino acids: CASSLDPVKNTEAFF. Written as DNA, the CDR3 is TGTGCCAGCAGCTTGGACCCGGTGAAGAACACTGAAGCTTTCTTT.

The V call is TRBV27, the J call TRBJ1-1, with a possible D match to TRBD1 (6 bases). Deletions cut 2 bases from V and 2 bases from J, with 9 bases between. Germline CDR1 MNHEY, CDR2 SMNVEV (reference sequence). The CDR3 loop spans 14 amino acids. The CDR3 DNA reads TGTGCCAGCAGTTTAGGGGACATCAACACTGAAGCTTTCTTT. Its translation: CASSLGDINTEAFF.

The chain is built from TRBV19 and TRBJ2-3; D might be TRBD1 (5 bases). The germline V and J ends were trimmed by 7 bases and 3 bases, with 8 bases remaining between them. The V gene's germline CDR1 is LNHDA and CDR2 SQIVND (reference sequence). The CDR3 is made up of 12 amino acids. CDR3 sequence: CASTPGTDTQYF. Written as DNA, the CDR3 is TGTGCCAGTACCCCAGGGACAGATACGCAGTATTTT.

This clone was detected only once. The chain employs TRBV9 and TRBJ2-2; TRBD2 agrees at 7 bases. The V gene's germline CDR1 is SGDLS and CDR2 YYNGEE. This CDR3 region has 16 residues. V shed 3 bases, J shed 4 bases, and the junction held 9 bases outside the gene matches. CDR3 loop: CASSGLGGGGTGELFF. The DNA of the CDR3 is TGTGCCAGCAGCGGGCTGGGCGGGGGAGGCACCGGGGAGCTGTTTTTT.

About this clone itself: Germline and junction disagree at one end, which may indicate a read error. The chain uses TRBV7-9 and TRBJ2-1; TRBD1 matches 7 bases. In germline, CDR1 is SEHNR, CDR2 FQNEAQ (reference sequence). The CDR3 length is 15 residues. The CDR3 DNA reads TGTTCCAGCAGCCCTACCGGGACAGCATACAATGAGCAGTTCTTC. The encoded protein is CSSSPTGTAYNEQFF. Variable domain in full (rest from reference TRBV7-9 and TRBJ2-1): DTGVSQNPRHKITKRGQNVTFRCDPISEHNRLYWYRQTLGQGPEFLTYFQNEAQLEKSRLLSDRFSAERPKGSFSTLEIQRTEQGDSAMYLCSSSPTGTAYNEQFFGPGTRLTVL.

As concerns this clone: One end of the junction varies from germline; a read error may be responsible. The CDR3 here is CSSSSRDSQPQHF. Written as DNA, the CDR3 is TGTTCCAGCAGCTCCAGGGACAGTCAGCCCCAGCATTTT. The chain recombines TRBV7-9 with TRBJ1-5; TRBD1 agrees at 7 bases. This CDR3 comprises 13 residues. Germline lookup yields CDR1 SEHNR and CDR2 FQNEAQ (reference sequence).

The chain joins TRBV2 to TRBJ2-3; D might be TRBD2 (6 bases). CDR3 size: 14 residues. The germline V gene has CDR1 SNHLY and CDR2 FYNNEI. With 5 bases removed from V and 3 bases from J, the gap between germline ends came to 12 bases. The CDR3: CASSREIVTDTQYF. CDR3 nucleotides: TGTGCCAGCAGTCGGGAGATTGTAACAGATACGCAGTATTTT.

V gene TRBV18 combines with J gene TRBJ2-2; the match to TRBD1 covers 8 bases. CDR1 is KGHSH and CDR2 is LQKENI in the germline V gene. The CDR3 loop spans 16 amino acids. Germline trimming cut 3 bases from V and 2 bases from J; bases unmatched to any gene: 5. The CDR3 reads CASSPAGTGNTGELFF. The CDR3 DNA follows: TGTGCCAGCTCACCCGCTGGGACAGGCAACACCGGGGAGCTGTTTTTT. The whole variable domain, filled in from reference TRBV18 and TRBJ2-2, reads NAGVMQNPRHLVRRRGQEARLRCSPMKGHSHVYWYRQLPEEGLKFMVYLQKENIIDESGMPKERFSAEFPKEGPSILRIQQVVRGDSAAYFCASSPAGTGNTGELFFGEGSRLTVL.

The rearrangement uses TRBV19 and TRBJ2-2; possibly TRBD2 for D (6 bases). Germline V CDR1 and CDR2: LNHDA, SQIVND (reference sequence). This CDR3 is built from 15 residues. Trimming left V 1 base short and J 0 bases short, with 6 bases between. CDR3 loop: CASSIGDSNTGELFF. CDR3 bases: TGTGCCAGTAGTATAGGGGACTCGAACACCGGGGAGCTGTTTTTT.

The chain carries TRBV6-5 and TRBJ1-5; the match to TRBD1 covers 7 bases. This CDR3 comprises 15 residues. In germline, CDR1 is MNHEY, CDR2 SVGAGI. The V and J ends lost 11 bases and 0 bases, in that order; junction bases with no gene match: 10. In DNA, the CDR3 is TGTGCCGGTAAAACGGGGACAGATAGCAATCAGCCCCAGCATTTT. Protein sequence: CAGKTGTDSNQPQHF.